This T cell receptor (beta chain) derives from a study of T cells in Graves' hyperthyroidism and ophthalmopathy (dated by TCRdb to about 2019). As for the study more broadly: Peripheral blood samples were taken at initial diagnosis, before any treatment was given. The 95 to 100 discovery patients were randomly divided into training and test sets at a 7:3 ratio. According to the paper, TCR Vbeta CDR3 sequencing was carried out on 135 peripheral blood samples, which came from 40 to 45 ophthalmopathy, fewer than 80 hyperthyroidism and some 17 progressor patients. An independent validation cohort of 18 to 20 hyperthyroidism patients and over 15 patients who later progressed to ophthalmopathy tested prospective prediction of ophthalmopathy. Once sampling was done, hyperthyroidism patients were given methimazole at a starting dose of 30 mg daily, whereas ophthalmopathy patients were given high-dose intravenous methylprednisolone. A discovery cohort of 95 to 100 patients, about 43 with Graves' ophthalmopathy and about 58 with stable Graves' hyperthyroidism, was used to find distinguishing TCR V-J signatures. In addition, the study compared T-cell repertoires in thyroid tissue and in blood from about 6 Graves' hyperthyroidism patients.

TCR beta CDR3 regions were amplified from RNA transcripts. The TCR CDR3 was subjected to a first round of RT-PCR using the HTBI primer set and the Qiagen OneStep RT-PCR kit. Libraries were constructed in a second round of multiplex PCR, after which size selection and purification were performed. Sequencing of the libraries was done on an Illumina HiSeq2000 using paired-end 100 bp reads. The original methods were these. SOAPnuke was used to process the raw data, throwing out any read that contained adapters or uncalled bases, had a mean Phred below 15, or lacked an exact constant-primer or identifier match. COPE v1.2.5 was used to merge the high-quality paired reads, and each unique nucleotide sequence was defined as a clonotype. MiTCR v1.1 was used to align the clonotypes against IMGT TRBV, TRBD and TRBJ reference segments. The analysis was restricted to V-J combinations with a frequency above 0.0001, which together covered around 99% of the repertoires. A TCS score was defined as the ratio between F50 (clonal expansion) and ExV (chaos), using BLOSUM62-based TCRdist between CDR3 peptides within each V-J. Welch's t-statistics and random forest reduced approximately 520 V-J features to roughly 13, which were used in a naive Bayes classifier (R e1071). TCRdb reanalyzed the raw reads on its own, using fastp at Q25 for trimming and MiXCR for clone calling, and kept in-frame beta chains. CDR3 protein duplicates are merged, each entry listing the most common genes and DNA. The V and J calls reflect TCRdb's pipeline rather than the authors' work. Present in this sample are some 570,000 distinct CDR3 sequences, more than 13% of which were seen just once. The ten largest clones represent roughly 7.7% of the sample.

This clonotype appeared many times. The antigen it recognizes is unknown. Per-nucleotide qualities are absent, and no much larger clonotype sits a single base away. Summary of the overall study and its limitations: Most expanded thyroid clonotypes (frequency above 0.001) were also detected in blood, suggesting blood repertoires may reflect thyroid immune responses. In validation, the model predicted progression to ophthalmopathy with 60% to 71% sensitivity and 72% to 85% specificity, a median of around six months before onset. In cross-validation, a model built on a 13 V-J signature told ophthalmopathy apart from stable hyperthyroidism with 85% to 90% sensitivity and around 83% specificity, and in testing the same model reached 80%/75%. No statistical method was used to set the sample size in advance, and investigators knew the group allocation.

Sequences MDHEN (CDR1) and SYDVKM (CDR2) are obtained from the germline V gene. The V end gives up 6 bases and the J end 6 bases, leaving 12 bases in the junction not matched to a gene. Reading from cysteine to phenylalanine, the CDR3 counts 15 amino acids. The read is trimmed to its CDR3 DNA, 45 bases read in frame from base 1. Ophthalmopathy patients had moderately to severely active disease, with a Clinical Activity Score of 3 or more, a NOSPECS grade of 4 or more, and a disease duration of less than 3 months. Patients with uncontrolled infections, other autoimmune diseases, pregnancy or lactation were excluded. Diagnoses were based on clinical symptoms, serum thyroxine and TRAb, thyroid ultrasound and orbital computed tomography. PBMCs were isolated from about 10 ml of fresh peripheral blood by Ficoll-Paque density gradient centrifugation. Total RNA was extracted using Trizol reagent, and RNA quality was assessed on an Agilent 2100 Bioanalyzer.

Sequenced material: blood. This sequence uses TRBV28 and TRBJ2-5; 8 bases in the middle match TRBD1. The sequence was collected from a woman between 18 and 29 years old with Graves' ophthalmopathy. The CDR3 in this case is CASRGQPQGAQTQYF. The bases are TGTGCCAGCAGAGGACAACCCCAGGGGGCCCAGACCCAGTACTTC.